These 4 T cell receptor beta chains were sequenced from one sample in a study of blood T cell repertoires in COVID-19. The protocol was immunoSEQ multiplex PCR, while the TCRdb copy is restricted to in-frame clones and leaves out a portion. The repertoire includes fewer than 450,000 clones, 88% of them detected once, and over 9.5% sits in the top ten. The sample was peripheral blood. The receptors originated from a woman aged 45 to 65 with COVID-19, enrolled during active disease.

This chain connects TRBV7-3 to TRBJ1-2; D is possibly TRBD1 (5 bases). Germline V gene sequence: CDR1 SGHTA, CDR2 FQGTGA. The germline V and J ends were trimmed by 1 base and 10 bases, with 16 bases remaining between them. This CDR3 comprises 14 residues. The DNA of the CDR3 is TGTGCCAGCAGCTTAATGGCCAGCGGAGGGGACTACACCTTC. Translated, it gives CASSLMASGGDYTF.

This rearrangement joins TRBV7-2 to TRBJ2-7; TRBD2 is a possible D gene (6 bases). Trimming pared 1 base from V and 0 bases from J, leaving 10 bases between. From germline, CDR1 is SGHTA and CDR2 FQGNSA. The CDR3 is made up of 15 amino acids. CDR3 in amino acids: CASSLEEGSSYEQYF. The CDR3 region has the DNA TGTGCCAGCAGCTTAGAGGAGGGTAGCTCCTACGAGCAGTACTTC.

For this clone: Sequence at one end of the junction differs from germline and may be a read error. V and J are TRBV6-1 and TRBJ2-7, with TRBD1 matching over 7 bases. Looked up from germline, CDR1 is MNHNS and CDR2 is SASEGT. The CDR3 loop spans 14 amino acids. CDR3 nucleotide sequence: TGTGCCAGCAGGGAAGGGACAGTCTCCTACGAGCAGTACTTC. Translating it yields CASREGTVSYEQYF.

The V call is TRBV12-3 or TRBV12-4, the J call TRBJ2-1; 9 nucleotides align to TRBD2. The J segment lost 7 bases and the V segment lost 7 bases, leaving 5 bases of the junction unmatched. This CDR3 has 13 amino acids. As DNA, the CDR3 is TGTGCCAGCACGGCGGGGGGGCCAAATGAGCAGTTCTTC. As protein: CASTAGGPNEQFF.